This T cell receptor beta chain was sequenced during a study of blood T cell repertoires in COVID-19. On the study more broadly: Material from acute and convalescent COVID-19 was sourced from the United States, Italy and Spain. Nucleic acid was either cDNA or gDNA, and it came from T cells, B-cell-depleted T cells, or PBMCs.

Profiling relied on immunoSEQ multiplex PCR, and the TCRdb table lists in-frame clones only, not all of them. The sample holds around 270,000 clones; approximately 86% are singletons and the top ten take approximately 2%. This CDR3 region has 19 residues. The sequenced sample was peripheral blood. This TCR was sampled from a young man with active or convalescent COVID-19. The V and J genes are TRBV12-2 and TRBJ1-5; TRBD1, the table's D call, was not compared with the DNA. TRBV12-2 is termed a pseudogene. The CDR3 bases are TGTGCAAGTCGCTTACATCGACAGGGGGCCGTCGATGTGCGACAGCCCCAGCATTTT. It encodes CASRLHRQGAVDVRQPQHF.